The 21 T cell receptor beta chains presented below share a single source sample, sequenced in a study of T cells in localized non-small cell lung cancer. Using immunoSEQ multiplex PCR, the repertoire was profiled, and TCRdb retains in-frame clones only, with some absent. The sample includes 25,000 to 30,000 clones, roughly 91% of them seen just once. The source material was peripheral blood, sampled before any cancer treatment. The receptors come from a female donor of 60 years or more with stage III squamous cell lung carcinoma.

This clone turned up a few times. This chain connects TRBV5-5 to TRBJ1-1; the match to TRBD1 covers 7 bases. CDR1 is SGHKS and CDR2 is YYEKEE in the germline V gene (reference sequence). The length of the CDR3 is 16 residues. J was trimmed by 1 base and V by 4 bases; bases with no gene match: 10. CDR3 nucleotides: TGTGCCAGCAGCCGTTTCTCCGAGGGGGCGAACACTGAAGCTTTCTTT. Protein: CASSRFSEGANTEAFF.

This clone has only one observation. The chain is built from TRBV28 and TRBJ2-3; D unclear. The CDR3 runs 13 residues. The germline CDR1 and CDR2 sequences are MDHEN and SYDVKM. V was cut by 2 bases and J by 6 bases, with 9 bases left in between. CDR3 loop: CASSLPLGDTQYF. CDR3 in DNA: TGTGCCAGCAGTTTACCTCTCGGGGATACGCAGTATTTT.

The V and J genes are TRBV5-1 and TRBJ2-3, with a weak D call TRBD2 (6 bases). Looked up from germline, CDR1 is SGHRS and CDR2 is YFSETQ. This CDR3 has 15 residues. Trimming shortened V by 4 bases and J by 0 bases, and 12 bases separated the two germline ends. CDR3 nucleotide sequence: TGCGCCAGCAGCCCATTGGGGACTAGCACAGATACGCAGTATTTT. Translating gives CASSPLGTSTDTQYF.

The chain is built from TRBV5-4 and TRBJ2-3, with D perhaps matching TRBD2 (6 bases). The germline gives CDR1 SGHNT, CDR2 YYREEE (reference sequence). V was clipped by 0 bases and J by 7 bases, with 18 bases between them. This CDR3 region has 16 residues. For the CDR3, the DNA is TGTGCCAGCAGCTTGGGGGGGGTCTCCCCTCAAAATACGCAGTATTTT. It is translated as CASSLGGVSPQNTQYF.

The chain is built from TRBV5-1 and TRBJ1-1; no clear D gene. V lost 2 bases to trimming and J lost 0 bases, with 8 bases between them. The CDR3 consists of 14 residues. CDR1 is SGHRS and CDR2 is YFSETQ in the germline V gene. The CDR3 sequence is CASSFGLMNTEAFF. The CDR3 bases are TGCGCCAGCAGCTTCGGACTTATGAACACTGAAGCTTTCTTT.

The rearrangement joins TRBV5-1 to TRBJ1-6, with D hard to call. Germline V gives CDR1 SGHRS, CDR2 YFSETQ. V was cut by 0 bases and J by 3 bases, with 7 bases left in between. CDR3 length: 15 amino acids. The chain's CDR3 is CASSLAADYNSPLHF. CDR3 nucleotide sequence: TGCGCCAGCAGCTTGGCGGCAGACTATAATTCACCCCTCCACTTT.

V gene TRBV2 combines with J gene TRBJ1-1; TRBD1 agrees at 11 bases. The V and J ends lost 6 bases and 2 bases, in that order; junction bases with no gene match: 5. CDR1 and CDR2 from the germline V gene are SNHLY and FYNNEI. The CDR3 extends over 15 amino acids. The chain's CDR3 is CASRDRGLYNTEAFF. The CDR3 nucleotides read TGTGCCAGCAGGGACAGGGGGCTGTACAACACTGAAGCTTTCTTT. The variable domain in full, completed from reference TRBV2 and TRBJ1-1, reads EPEVTQTPSHQVTQMGQEVILRCVPISNHLYFYWYRQILGQKVEFLVSFYNNEISEKSEIFDDQFSVERPDGSNFTLKIRSTKLEDSAMYFCASRDRGLYNTEAFFGQGTRLTVV.

The chain is built from TRBV6-5 and TRBJ1-1, with TRBD1 matching over 9 bases. V was clipped by 0 bases and J by 10 bases; unmatched bases: 6. Per germline, CDR1 MNHEY and CDR2 SVGAGI. There are 14 residues in the CDR3. The chain's CDR3 is CASSYSQGAAVAFF. The CDR3 nucleotides read TGTGCCAGCAGTTACTCACAGGGGGCGGCTGTAGCTTTCTTT.

The V call is TRBV6-1, the J call TRBJ2-1; TRBD2 matches at 8 bases. The junction had 9 bases not matched to a gene; V was cut back by 6 bases and J by 5 bases. The CDR3 loop spans 15 amino acids. CDR1 and CDR2 from the germline V gene are MNHNS and SASEGT. CDR3 protein: CASSFSGNVNNEQFF. In DNA form, the CDR3 reads TGTGCCAGCAGCTTTAGCGGGAACGTTAACAATGAGCAGTTCTTC.

The chain links TRBV5-1 to TRBJ1-1, with no clear D. Trimming pared 0 bases from V and 4 bases from J, leaving 19 bases between. CDR3 length: 17 amino acids. Germline V gene sequence: CDR1 SGHRS, CDR2 YFSETQ. CDR3 sequence (DNA): TGCGCCAGCAGCTTGGGGCGGGGTAGCACTTCAGGCACTGAAGCTTTCTTT. Protein product: CASSLGRGSTSGTEAFF. The full variable domain, rest sourced from reference TRBV5-1 and TRBJ1-1, is KAGVTQTPRYLIKTRGQQVTLSCSPISGHRSVSWYQQTPGQGLQFLFEYFSETQRNKGNFPGRFSGRQFSNSRSEMNVSTLELGDSALYLCASSLGRGSTSGTEAFFGQGTRLTVV.

This clone was counted a single time. The chain is built from TRBV4-2 and TRBJ2-1; tentative D call: TRBD1 (6 bases). The germline V and J ends were trimmed by 0 bases and 0 bases, with 21 bases remaining between them. The CDR3 totals 20 residues. Germline assignment: CDR1 LGHNA and CDR2 YNFKEQ. This chain's CDR3 is CASSQDQWRETGSSYNEQFF. In nucleotides, the CDR3 is TGTGCCAGCAGCCAAGATCAGTGGCGTGAGACAGGAAGCTCCTACAATGAGCAGTTCTTC.

The V call is TRBV5-4, the J call TRBJ2-7, with TRBD2 matching over 7 bases. This CDR3 is 15 amino acids long. The junction had 5 bases not matched to a gene; V was cut back by 2 bases and J by 0 bases. Germline CDR1 and CDR2: SGHNT and YYREEE (reference sequence). CDR3 residues: CASSFGGGSSYEQYF. CDR3 in DNA: TGTGCCAGCAGCTTTGGGGGGGGTAGCTCCTACGAGCAGTACTTC.

The J gene is TRBJ2-5, the V gene TRBV28; TRBD1 matches 11 bases. Germline assignment: CDR1 MDHEN and CDR2 SYDVKM. The V segment lost 6 bases and the J segment 4 bases; nucleotides outside the gene matches: 7. The CDR3 covers 15 residues. The CDR3 is CASRHGQGARETQYF. CDR3 DNA sequence: TGTGCCAGCAGGCACGGACAGGGGGCGAGAGAGACCCAGTACTTC. The full variable domain, completed using reference TRBV28 and TRBJ2-5, is DVKVTQSSRYLVKRTGEKVFLECVQDMDHENMFWYRQDPGLGLRLIYFSYDVKMKEKGDIPEGYSVSREKKERFSLILESASTNQTSMYLCASRHGQGARETQYFGPGTRLLVL.

The chain joins TRBV2 to TRBJ2-6; tentatively, D is TRBD2 (6 bases). The CDR3 has 14 amino acids. Between the trimmed V and J ends, which lost 0 bases and 10 bases, there was a span of 10 bases. The germline V gene has CDR1 SNHLY and CDR2 FYNNEI. The CDR3, as DNA: TGTGCCAGCAGTGAAGCCCCTGGGAGGAACGTCCTGACTTTC. It encodes CASSEAPGRNVLTF. Together with reference TRBV2 and TRBJ2-6, the CDR3 gives the full variable domain: EPEVTQTPSHQVTQMGQEVILRCVPISNHLYFYWYRQILGQKVEFLVSFYNNEISEKSEIFDDQFSVERPDGSNFTLKIRSTKLEDSAMYFCASSEAPGRNVLTFGAGSRLTVL.

The chain couples TRBV20-1 to TRBJ2-1; 7 bases agree with TRBD2. The CDR3 loop spans 11 amino acids. Unmatched junction bases numbered 8, after V lost 8 bases and J lost 10 bases. Germline V CDR1 and CDR2: DFQATT, SNEGSKA (reference sequence). In DNA form, the CDR3 reads TGCAGTCCCAGAAGGGGAGGGGAGCAGTTCTTC. It is translated as CSPRRGGEQFF.

The rearrangement uses TRBV6-1 and TRBJ1-6; D possibly corresponds to TRBD1 (5 bases). Germline CDR1 is MNHNS and CDR2 is SASEGT. The CDR3 runs to 15 residues. V gave up 7 bases and J gave up 10 bases, with 20 bases separating them. CDR3 region: CASTQSGGFGSPLHF. DNA for the CDR3: TGTGCCAGCACCCAAAGCGGGGGATTTGGGTCACCCCTCCACTTT.

This clone showed up just a few times. The chain uses TRBV19 and TRBJ2-7, with TRBD1 as a possible D gene (6 bases). Trimming removed 4 bases at V and 2 bases at J, with 12 bases between. Germline loops: CDR1 LNHDA, CDR2 SQIVND (reference sequence). The CDR3 extends over 14 amino acids. The DNA for the CDR3 is TGTGCCAGTAGTACTCAACAGGGTGCCTACGAGCAGTACTTC. It is translated as CASSTQQGAYEQYF.

The rearrangement joins TRBV18 to TRBJ2-3; perhaps TRBD2 as D (6 bases). This CDR3 region has 17 residues. The V gene lost 3 bases and the J gene lost 1 base, with 17 bases spanning the gap. In germline, CDR1 is KGHSH, CDR2 LQKENI. The CDR3 sequence: CASSPTGMGEGTDTQYF. The CDR3, as DNA: TGTGCCAGCTCACCGACCGGGATGGGGGAGGGCACAGATACGCAGTATTTT.

The genes are TRBV27 and TRBJ2-7; TRBD1 matches at 11 bases. Germline CDR1 and CDR2: MNHEY and SMNVEV (reference sequence). CDR3 length equals 14 residues. With V trimmed by 3 bases and J by 3 bases, 1 base remained unmatched. CDR3 nucleotide sequence: TGTGCCAGCAGTTTTGGGACAGGGGGCTACGAGCAGTACTTC. Translation gives CASSFGTGGYEQYF.

The chain carries TRBV7-2 and TRBJ2-3; D unresolved. V was clipped by 0 bases and J by 2 bases, with 6 bases between them. The CDR3 has 14 amino acids. Germline CDR1 is SGHTA and CDR2 is FQGNSA. In nucleotides, the CDR3 is TGTGCCAGCAGCTTAGCGAGATACACAGATACGCAGTATTTT. Amino acid sequence: CASSLARYTDTQYF.

The chain couples TRBV7-2 to TRBJ2-1; TRBD2 matches at 8 bases. The length of the CDR3 is 15 residues. The germline V gene encodes CDR1 SGHTA and CDR2 FQGNSA. Unmatched junction bases numbered 5, after V lost 3 bases and J lost 4 bases. CDR3 in DNA: TGTGCCAGCAGCTTGGATAGCGGGACGTACAATGAGCAGTTCTTC. This encodes CASSLDSGTYNEQFF.